Each of the 24 T cell receptor beta chains below was sequenced from the same sample in a study of blood T cells in healthy people across ages. Primed by a sample-barcoded 5' primer and a J-beta primer mix, a second PCR proceeded for 7 to 11 cycles. TCRdb analysed the 5' RACE reads with MiXCR anew, one entry per CDR3 protein. The sample records around 670,000 distinct CDR3 sequences, approximately 30% being singletons. The sample was blood. These receptors all stem from a woman at least 80 years old in good health.

Comment on this clonotype: This may be a read error: a much more frequent sequence differs by one nucleotide. The rearrangement links TRBV5-4 to TRBJ2-3; 7 nucleotides align to TRBD1. Germline CDR1 is SGHNT and CDR2 is YYREEE (reference sequence). The length of the CDR3 is 15 residues. Trimming took 0 bases from V and 6 from J; bases not matched to a gene: 7. This CDR3 reads CASSLGQGPHDTQYF. DNA for the CDR3: TGTGCCAGCAGCTTGGGACAGGGCCCTCACGATACGCAGTATTTT.

This clonotype has just one count. The V gene is TRBV11-2, the J gene TRBJ2-2; D possibly corresponds to TRBD1 (5 bases). The CDR3 runs 15 residues. V was clipped by 1 base and J by 7 bases, with 13 bases between them. The V gene's germline CDR1 is SGHAT and CDR2 FQNNGV. The CDR3 coding sequence is TGTGCCAGCAGCTTAGTTGGGGCTTATAGCGGGGAGCTGTTTTTT. Protein sequence: CASSLVGAYSGELFF. Full variable domain (remainder filled in from reference TRBV11-2 and TRBJ2-2): EAGVAQSPRYKIIEKRQSVAFWCNPISGHATLYWYQQILGQGPKLLIQFQNNGVVDDSQLPKDRFSAERLKGVDSTLKIQPAKLEDSAVYLCASSLVGAYSGELFFGEGSRLTVL.

In this sample, this clonotype turned up a few times. A much more abundant neighbour one base away suggests this may be a read error. J is TRBJ1-2 and V is TRBV4-2, with D hard to call. The germline CDR1 and CDR2 sequences are LGHNA and YNFKEQ. This CDR3 region has 12 residues. With 0 bases removed from V and 7 bases from J, the gap between germline ends came to 6 bases. The CDR3 spells CASSQDSTGYTF. The CDR3 DNA follows: TGTGCCAGCAGCCAAGATTCCACTGGCTACACCTTC.

The V gene is TRBV29-1, the J gene TRBJ2-7; no reliable D call. V gave up 4 bases and J gave up 0 bases, with 10 bases separating them. Germline-derived CDR1 and CDR2 are SQVTM and ANQGSEA. The CDR3 runs 13 residues. The CDR3 DNA follows: TGCAGCGTTGGTCAGCACTACTCCTACGAGCAGTACTTC. Protein product: CSVGQHYSYEQYF.

The table lists this clonotype with many counts. The chain carries TRBV27 and TRBJ2-5, with a possible D match to TRBD1 (6 bases). Germline V gene lookup returns CDR1 MNHEY and CDR2 SMNVEV (reference sequence). The length of the CDR3 is 14 residues. V was pared by 3 bases and J by 0 bases, with 8 bases between. CDR3 DNA sequence: TGTGCCAGCAGTTTTGGGGGCTACCAAGAGACCCAGTACTTC. As protein: CASSFGGYQETQYF.

This clonotype was seen many times. CDR3 sequence reads: CASSWVGGQGQPQHF. The CDR3, as DNA: TGTGCCAGCAGTTGGGTGGGGGGTCAGGGACAGCCCCAGCATTTT. The chain recombines TRBV12-3 or TRBV12-4 with TRBJ1-5; D is possibly TRBD1 (5 bases). The CDR3 has 15 amino acids. The V end was cut by 4 bases, the J end by 7 bases, with 17 bases between.

The V and J genes are TRBV12-5 and TRBJ1-4; 7 bases align to TRBD1. The CDR3 sequence is 14 residues long. Germline V CDR1 and CDR2: LGHNT, FRNRAP. V lost 6 bases, J lost 7 bases, and 8 bases stayed unmatched. The CDR3 sequence is CASGGGQEFEKLFF. The CDR3 coding sequence is TGTGCTAGTGGGGGAGGACAGGAATTTGAAAAACTGTTTTTT.

This clonotype was picked up one time. Just one base apart from a much larger clone, this may be a read error. The J gene is TRBJ1-6, the V gene TRBV14; the D is unclear. Germline V gives CDR1 SGHDN, CDR2 FVKESK. The length of the CDR3 is 16 residues. Between the trimmed V and J ends, which lost 4 bases and 7 bases, there was a span of 17 bases. This CDR3 reads CASSPLWAAWNSPLHF. The CDR3 DNA sequence: TGTGCCAGCAGCCCGCTCTGGGCGGCCTGGAATTCACCCCTCCACTTT.

The genes are TRBV3-1 and TRBJ2-2, with TRBD2 identical over 7 bases. With V trimmed by 6 bases and J by 6 bases, 7 bases remained unmatched. CDR1 is LGHDT and CDR2 is YNNKEL in the germline V gene (reference sequence). The CDR3 is 14 amino acids. CDR3 sequence reads: CASRAIAGAGELFF. CDR3 nucleotide sequence: TGTGCCAGCAGGGCGATTGCGGGAGCCGGGGAGCTGTTTTTT.

This clonotype was detected a few times. The chain couples TRBV7-9 to TRBJ1-6, with D maybe TRBD1 (5 bases). This CDR3 spans 15 amino acids. Germline V CDR1 and CDR2: SEHNR, FQNEAQ (reference sequence). Trimming removed 3 bases at V and 5 bases at J, with 11 bases between. Written as DNA, the CDR3 is TGTGCCAGCAGCTTGGCAGGAGGGGATAATTCACCCCTCCACTTT. Its translation: CASSLAGGDNSPLHF.

The V and J genes are TRBV20-1 and TRBJ2-5, with TRBD2 matching 9 bases. Germline V gene lookup returns CDR1 DFQATT and CDR2 SNEGSKA (reference sequence). This CDR3 region has 15 residues. Trimming took 7 bases from V and 5 from J; bases not matched to a gene: 14. CDR3 residues: CSVRIAGADGETQYF. For the CDR3, the DNA is TGCAGTGTCCGGATAGCGGGGGCCGACGGGGAGACCCAGTACTTC.

A single count supports this clonotype. This chain joins TRBV6-6 and TRBJ1-5, with TRBD1 matching 11 bases. Trimming at V came to 2 bases and at J to 5 bases, leaving 2 bases not matched to a gene. Germline V gene lookup returns CDR1 MNHNY and CDR2 SVGAGI (reference sequence). The CDR3 runs 15 residues. CDR3 residues: CASSYRTGGDQPQHF. The CDR3, as DNA: TGTGCCAGCAGTTACCGGACAGGGGGCGATCAGCCCCAGCATTTT.

This sequence joins TRBV30 and TRBJ2-5, with TRBD2 matching 11 bases. The junction had 6 bases not matched to a gene; V was cut back by 8 bases and J by 4 bases. The CDR3 totals 13 residues. CDR1 and CDR2 from the germline V gene are GTSNPN and SVGIG (reference sequence). The CDR3 here is CAGRTSGLETQYF. In DNA, the CDR3 is TGTGCCGGGCGGACTAGCGGGTTAGAGACCCAGTACTTC.

Many counts were recorded for this clonotype. The V gene is TRBV20-1, the J gene TRBJ1-5; D not resolved. CDR1 and CDR2 from the germline V gene are DFQATT and SNEGSKA (reference sequence). This CDR3 has 11 residues. The V end lost 3 bases, the J end lost 7 bases, and 7 bases lay between the germline ends. The CDR3 reads CSASEGQPQHF. CDR3 DNA: TGCAGTGCTAGTGAGGGACAGCCCCAGCATTTT.

Only a few counts were recorded for this clonotype. The CDR3 DNA sequence: TGCGCCAGCAGCTCAAGAATGGACAGGGGGGGCACTGAAGCTTTCTTT. It is translated as CASSSRMDRGGTEAFF. This chain connects TRBV5-1 to TRBJ1-1; 10 nucleotides match TRBD1. J lost 4 bases, V lost 3 bases, and 9 bases had no gene match. The germline V gene has CDR1 SGHRS and CDR2 YFSETQ. CDR3 length equals 16 residues.

This clonotype was picked up many times. The chain recombines TRBV18 with TRBJ2-5, with D tentatively TRBD1 (5 bases). The CDR3 runs 14 residues. Per germline, CDR1 KGHSH and CDR2 LQKENI. With 1 base removed from V and 4 bases from J, the gap between germline ends came to 10 bases. In DNA form, the CDR3 reads TGTGCCAGCTCACCACAACAGGCTGGAGAGACCCAGTACTTC. Encoded protein: CASSPQQAGETQYF.

This clonotype appeared a few times. With a much larger clone just one base away, this may be a read error. The V call is TRBV6-6, the J call TRBJ2-5, with TRBD1 matching over 9 bases. This CDR3 region has 16 residues. Germline V CDR1 and CDR2: MNHNY, SVGAGI (reference sequence). For the CDR3, the DNA is TGTGCCGGCAGCCCACCCGCCGGACAGGGGCTGGAGACCCAGTACTTC. Amino acids: CAGSPPAGQGLETQYF.

This clonotype was seen repeatedly, ten times or more. The CDR3 region has the DNA TGTGCCAGCAGCGTAGAACAGGGGCGATACAATGAGCAGTTCTTC. Protein: CASSVEQGRYNEQFF. V is TRBV9 and J is TRBJ2-1; 7 bases agree with TRBD1. Germline CDR1 SGDLS, CDR2 YYNGEE. V was clipped by 0 bases and J by 4 bases; unmatched bases: 4. This CDR3 is built from 15 residues.

This clonotype occurred a few times. The chain has TRBV10-3 and TRBJ1-2; 9 nucleotides align to TRBD1. This CDR3 region has 16 residues. Germline V gives CDR1 ENHRY, CDR2 SYGVKD. V dropped 6 bases and J dropped 6; count of bases not matched to a gene: 14. CDR3 DNA: TGTGCCATCAGGACGGGACAGGGCCAATATCAACATGGCTACACCTTC. Translated: CAIRTGQGQYQHGYTF.

The table lists this clonotype with many counts. The genes are TRBV20-1 and TRBJ2-1; D may be TRBD1 (6 bases). The V end was cut by 3 bases, the J end by 6 bases, with 15 bases between. There are 14 residues in the CDR3. The germline V gene has CDR1 DFQATT and CDR2 SNEGSKA (reference sequence). The CDR3 here is CSARAGVVFNEQFF. The CDR3 DNA reads as TGCAGTGCTAGGGCAGGGGTAGTATTCAATGAGCAGTTCTTC.

V is TRBV5-1 and J is TRBJ1-1; 7 nucleotides line up with TRBD1. The CDR3 loop spans 15 amino acids. Germline lookup yields CDR1 SGHRS and CDR2 YFSETQ. Trimming removed 5 bases from V and 7 bases from J; junction bases left unmatched: 14. The DNA for the CDR3 is TGCGCCAGCAGGCGCTTAGGGACAGAGGTGGGTGAAGCTTTCTTT. Protein: CASRRLGTEVGEAFF.

V and J are TRBV12-3 or TRBV12-4 and TRBJ1-5; perhaps TRBD1 as D (6 bases). This CDR3 is 16 amino acids long. V was clipped by 5 bases and J by 0 bases, with 14 bases between them. This CDR3 reads CASSPGTTYSNQPQHF. CDR3 coding DNA: TGTGCCAGCAGTCCTGGGACAACCTATAGCAATCAGCCCCAGCATTTT.

Of note for this clonotype: This could be a read error, since a much larger clone is one nucleotide away. V usage is TRBV5-1 and J usage is TRBJ2-4; 7 bases match TRBD2. Germline assignment: CDR1 SGHRS and CDR2 YFSETQ. V shed 4 bases and J 13 bases; nucleotides not matched to a gene: 11. The CDR3 sequence is 13 residues long. The CDR3: CASSPGDGREQYF. In DNA, the CDR3 is TGCGCCAGCAGCCCGGGGGACGGGCGGGAGCAGTACTTC.

The chain uses TRBV11-2 and TRBJ1-5; D is unclear. CDR3 size: 16 residues. Germline-derived CDR1 and CDR2 are SGHAT and FQNNGV. The V end lost 1 base, the J end lost 0 bases, and 10 bases lay between the germline ends. The DNA of the CDR3 is TGTGCCAGCAGCTTAGGGGTCCCTTATAGCAATCAGCCCCAGCATTTT. Amino acid sequence: CASSLGVPYSNQPQHF.